What follows are 26 T cell receptor beta chains derived from one specimen sequenced in a study of T cells in Graves' hyperthyroidism and ophthalmopathy. Researchers amplified the TCR beta CDR3 regions from RNA transcripts. An initial round of RT-PCR targeting the TCR CDR3 relied on the HTBI primer set. MiXCR, applied by TCRdb to the multiplex PCR reads, yields one record per CDR3 protein. Of some 500,000 distinct CDR3 sequences in the sample, approximately 15% were seen once. The sequencing sample was made of blood. The receptors stem from a woman aged 18-29 years with Graves' hyperthyroidism.

Only a few counts were recorded for this clonotype. The V and J genes are TRBV10-3 and TRBJ1-2; the D gene is possibly TRBD1 (6 bases). V was trimmed by 3 bases and J by 1 base, leaving 12 bases between them. The CDR3 covers 15 residues. Germline assignment: CDR1 ENHRY and CDR2 SYGVKD. The CDR3 region has the DNA TGTGCCATCAGTGATCAGGGGCCATATAACTATGGCTACACCTTC. Translating it yields CAISDQGPYNYGYTF.

Only a few counts were recorded for this clonotype. V gene TRBV6-5 combines with J gene TRBJ1-2, with TRBD1 matching 11 bases. Germline V gene data show CDR1 as MNHEY and CDR2 as SVGAGI. The CDR3 contains 16 residues. V lost 2 bases to trimming and J lost 2 bases; unmatched junction nucleotides: 4. In nucleotides, the CDR3 is TGTGCCAGCAGTTACGCCGGACAGGGGGCGAACTATGGCTACACCTTC. Translation gives CASSYAGQGANYGYTF.

The rearrangement joins TRBV19 to TRBJ2-1; TRBD2 agrees at 11 bases. The germline gives CDR1 LNHDA, CDR2 SQIVND (reference sequence). CDR3 length: 19 amino acids. Germline trimming cut 7 bases from V and 7 bases from J; bases unmatched to any gene: 21. The CDR3: CASTRILAGAYRGGNEQFF. In DNA, the CDR3 is TGTGCCAGTACTAGGATACTAGCGGGAGCCTATCGGGGGGGGAATGAGCAGTTCTTC.

This clonotype showed up many times. V usage is TRBV10-3 and J usage is TRBJ2-3, with 10 bases lining up with TRBD2. The CDR3 is 17 residues long. V was pared by 4 bases and J by 2 bases, with 9 bases of the junction left unmatched. The germline gives CDR1 ENHRY, CDR2 SYGVKD. CDR3 nucleotide sequence: TGTGCCATCAGTGGAGGCTGGACTAGCGGAGACACAGATACGCAGTATTTT. Its translation is CAISGGWTSGDTDTQYF.

This clonotype was recorded at least ten times. The gene calls are TRBV6-5 and TRBJ2-7; 7 bases are a match to TRBD1. Trimming took 0 bases from V and 3 from J; bases not matched to a gene: 11. This CDR3 has 17 residues. Germline V gives CDR1 MNHEY, CDR2 SVGAGI. The CDR3 bases are TGTGCCAGCAGTTACTCGATAGCCGGACAGGCCTTCTACGAGCAGTACTTC. Encoded protein: CASSYSIAGQAFYEQYF.

This clonotype has just a few counts. The chain carries TRBV19 and TRBJ2-2, with TRBD1 matching 10 bases. V was pared by 6 bases and J by 4 bases, with 5 bases of the junction left unmatched. The CDR3 runs to 15 residues. The germline CDR1 and CDR2 sequences are LNHDA and SQIVND (reference sequence). The CDR3 loop reads CASSHGTGVTGELFF. CDR3 in DNA: TGTGCCAGTAGCCATGGGACAGGGGTCACCGGGGAGCTGTTTTTT. The variable domain in full, with the rest retrieved from reference TRBV19 and TRBJ2-2, is DGGITQSPKYLFRKEGQNVTLSCEQNLNHDAMYWYRQDPGQGLRLIYYSQIVNDFQKGDIAEGYSVSREKKESFPLTVTSAQKNPTAFYLCASSHGTGVTGELFFGEGSRLTVL.

The sample holds many counts of this clonotype. This chain connects TRBV12-3 or TRBV12-4 to TRBJ2-1; 9 bases are a match to TRBD2. This CDR3 region has 15 residues. The J segment lost 8 bases and the V segment lost 7 bases, leaving 12 bases of the junction unmatched. CDR3 in amino acids: CASKPGLAQGYEQFF. The CDR3, as DNA: TGTGCCAGCAAACCGGGACTAGCCCAAGGCTATGAGCAGTTCTTC.

In its sample, this clonotype was seen a few times. The chain couples TRBV5-1 to TRBJ2-2; tentatively, D is TRBD2 (6 bases). The CDR3 contains 15 residues. Germline lookup yields CDR1 SGHRS and CDR2 YFSETQ. Trimming stripped 1 base from V and 5 bases from J, with 12 bases between. The DNA of the CDR3 is TGCGCCAGCAGCTTGAGAAGGCGGGAAACCGGGGAGCTGTTTTTT. Translating it yields CASSLRRRETGELFF.

This clonotype came up many times. The chain joins TRBV3-1 to TRBJ1-1; possibly TRBD1 for D (6 bases). Germline V gene data show CDR1 as LGHDT and CDR2 as YNNKEL (reference sequence). V shed 3 bases and J shed 1 base, with 12 bases lying between them. The CDR3 is 15 residues long. The CDR3 sequence is CASSHADRQNTEAFF. CDR3 nucleotide sequence: TGTGCCAGCAGCCATGCAGACAGGCAGAACACTGAAGCTTTCTTT.

This clonotype was detected a few times. This chain joins TRBV10-1 and TRBJ2-1; 14 nucleotides line up with TRBD2. Germline-derived CDR1 and CDR2 are WNHNN and SYGVQD (reference sequence). Losses at the gene ends were 3 bases for V and 4 bases for J; bases not matched to a gene: 8. This CDR3 is 18 amino acids long. The CDR3 sequence is CASSDLGLAGELYNEQFF. The CDR3 DNA follows: TGCGCCAGCAGTGACTTGGGACTAGCGGGAGAGCTTTACAATGAGCAGTTCTTC.

This clonotype was counted between two and nine times. V gene TRBV5-5 combines with J gene TRBJ1-1; tentatively, D is TRBD1 (5 bases). This CDR3 has 14 residues. V dropped 4 bases and J dropped 1 base, with 11 bases sitting between them. CDR1 and CDR2 from the germline V gene are SGHKS and YYEKEE (reference sequence). CDR3 loop: CASSPDGANTEAFF. The CDR3 DNA is TGTGCCAGCAGCCCGGACGGGGCGAACACTGAAGCTTTCTTT.

This clonotype was detected ten times or more. This rearrangement joins TRBV29-1 to TRBJ1-1; D is unresolved. The CDR3 totals 11 residues. The V gene lost 3 bases and the J gene lost 4 bases, with 6 bases spanning the gap. Germline loops: CDR1 SQVTM, CDR2 ANQGSEA. CDR3 DNA: TGCAGCGTTGATTGGGGCACTGAAGCTTTCTTT. Its translation: CSVDWGTEAFF.

On this clonotype: A junction end diverges from the germline sequence, so it may reflect a read error. The chain is built from TRBV12-3 or TRBV12-4 and TRBJ2-2; unclear D gene. The CDR3 spans 11 residues. As DNA, the CDR3 is TGTACCAGCAGTTTGGGCGGGGAGCTGTTTTTT. Translation: CTSSLGGELFF.

This clonotype was seen ten or more times. This CDR3 reads CASSMGLANNEQFF. In DNA, the CDR3 is TGTGCCAGCAGCATGGGACTCGCCAACAATGAGCAGTTCTTC. This chain connects TRBV11-2 to TRBJ2-1; D perhaps matches TRBD2 (6 bases). The germline gives CDR1 SGHAT, CDR2 FQNNGV. The CDR3 runs 14 residues. V shed 5 bases and J shed 5 bases, with 13 bases lying between them.

There are many counts of this clonotype. The chain uses TRBV27 and TRBJ1-2; 8 nucleotides agree with TRBD1. The CDR3 consists of 12 residues. After removal of 8 bases from V and 6 bases from J, the junction contained 5 bases not matched to a gene. Germline CDR1 and CDR2: MNHEY and SMNVEV (reference sequence). The CDR3 coding sequence is TGTGCCAGCCGGACAGGGAAGGATGGCTACACCTTC. It translates to CASRTGKDGYTF.

This clonotype was found many times. The CDR3 region has the DNA TGTGCCAGCTCCGGGGACCGAGCTAACTATGGCTACACCTTC. Its protein is CASSGDRANYGYTF. This rearrangement joins TRBV18 to TRBJ1-2; D possibly corresponds to TRBD1 (5 bases). The CDR3 is 14 amino acids. CDR1 KGHSH and CDR2 LQKENI come from the germline V gene. V was cut by 6 bases and J by 0 bases, with 11 bases left in between.

This clonotype was seen many times. The V and J genes are TRBV6-1 and TRBJ1-1, with D possibly matching TRBD1 (5 bases). The germline gives CDR1 MNHNS, CDR2 SASEGT. The CDR3 covers 15 residues. Trimming took off 5 bases at V and 0 bases at J, with 13 bases between the two ends. CDR3 nucleotides: TGTGCCAGCAGTCAAGGGGCCAACCTGAACACTGAAGCTTTCTTT. It is translated as CASSQGANLNTEAFF.

This clonotype came up many times. The chain combines TRBV13 with TRBJ2-6; D possibly matches TRBD1 or TRBD2 (6 bases each). V was trimmed by 4 bases and J by 0 bases, leaving 16 bases between them. This CDR3 spans 18 amino acids. The germline V gene encodes CDR1 PRHDT and CDR2 FYEKMQ (reference sequence). The CDR3 is CASSSEGDLGSGANVLTF. The CDR3 DNA reads TGTGCCAGCAGCTCGGAGGGGGATTTGGGCTCTGGGGCCAACGTCCTGACTTTC.

This clonotype occurred many times. CDR3 protein: CASSIQGQGWVDYTF. In DNA, the CDR3 is TGTGCCAGTAGTATACAGGGACAGGGCTGGGTTGACTACACCTTC. The rearrangement uses TRBV19 and TRBJ1-2; 9 bases agree with TRBD1. CDR3 size: 15 residues. The V gene end was trimmed by 2 bases and the J gene end by 10 bases; junction bases not matched to a gene: 11. Germline CDR1 and CDR2: LNHDA and SQIVND (reference sequence).

This clonotype was detected many times. The chain links TRBV4-1 to TRBJ2-5; 9 nucleotides agree with TRBD2. Losses at the gene ends were 5 bases for V and 5 bases for J; bases not matched to a gene: 9. Germline values: CDR1 MGHRA, CDR2 YSYEKL. The CDR3 sequence is 15 residues long. CDR3 amino acids: CASSVKAGGLETQYF. CDR3 sequence (DNA): TGCGCCAGCAGCGTTAAAGCGGGAGGCCTGGAGACCCAGTACTTC.

This clonotype was observed a few times. The chain carries TRBV6-1 and TRBJ1-1, with TRBD1 identical over 9 bases. Germline V lookup: CDR1 MNHNS, CDR2 SASEGT. This CDR3 spans 15 amino acids. V lost 6 bases, J lost 6 bases, and 11 bases stayed unmatched. CDR3 in DNA: TGTGCCAGCAGCCCATTTGGACAGGGGATCGCTGAAGCTTTCTTT. Translating it yields CASSPFGQGIAEAFF.

This clonotype was counted many times. The CDR3 here is CSVENNWYGYTF. As DNA, the CDR3 is TGCAGCGTTGAAAACAACTGGTATGGCTACACCTTC. The chain joins TRBV29-1 to TRBJ1-2; D gene unclear. CDR1 and CDR2 from the germline V gene are SQVTM and ANQGSEA. This CDR3 has 12 residues. V was shortened by 2 bases and J by 5 bases, with 9 bases between the two germline ends.

This clonotype was observed a handful of times. The V call is TRBV24-1, the J call TRBJ2-2, with 7 bases lining up with TRBD2. Germline lookup yields CDR1 KGHDR and CDR2 SFDVKD. The CDR3 totals 12 residues. V lost 9 bases, J lost 6 bases, and 3 bases stayed unmatched. CDR3 coding DNA: TGTGCCACCGGCGGGAGCCCCGGGGAGCTGTTTTTT. It codes for CATGGSPGELFF.

This clonotype was picked up many times. This CDR3 reads CASSSGPGHQPQHF. CDR3 coding DNA: TGTGCCAGCAGTTCGGGCCCGGGTCATCAGCCCCAGCATTTT. The V and J genes are TRBV12-3 or TRBV12-4 and TRBJ1-5; D unclear. The V end was cut by 4 bases, the J end by 5 bases, with 12 bases between. The CDR3 extends over 14 amino acids.

About this clonotype: Sequence at one end of the junction differs from germline and may be a read error. V is TRBV5-1 and J is TRBJ2-6, with 7 bases identical to TRBD1. Germline V gene lookup returns CDR1 SGHRS and CDR2 YFSETQ. The CDR3 spans 13 residues. As DNA, the CDR3 is TGCGCCAGCAGCCTCGACAGGGCCAACGTCCCGACTTTC. Protein product: CASSLDRANVPTF.

In its sample, this clonotype was seen a few times. The V and J genes are TRBV7-9 and TRBJ1-2, with a tentative D call TRBD1 (6 bases). CDR3 length equals 19 residues. Germline assignment: CDR1 SEHNR and CDR2 FQNEAQ (reference sequence). V was pared by 4 bases and J by 5 bases, with 29 bases between. The CDR3 region is CASSSGQHDTRRAGYGYTF. For the CDR3, the DNA is TGTGCCAGCAGCTCCGGACAGCATGATACTCGTCGGGCAGGTTATGGCTACACCTTC.